This T cell receptor beta chain is drawn from a study of early T cells in non-severe SARS-CoV-2 infection. V shed 6 bases and J shed 6 bases, with 11 bases lying between them. Germline V lookup: CDR1 MNHEY, CDR2 SVGEGT. This CDR3 comprises 12 residues. TCRdb fed the 5' RACE reads into MiXCR, producing one record per CDR3 protein. The sample has more than 75,000 distinct CDR3 sequences; about 12% are singletons. This TCR was recovered from an adult who was a healthcare worker with PCR-confirmed SARS-CoV-2 infection or an uninfected control (not recorded which). The chain is built from TRBV6-2 or TRBV6-3 and TRBJ1-1; no clear D gene. Sequencing input: whole blood. CDR3 sequence (DNA): TGTGCCAGCAGCCTCACGTTCTCTGAAGCTTTCTTT. It translates to CASSLTFSEAFF.